Following are 11 T cell receptor beta chains from one sample sequenced in a study of T cells expressing NK-cell markers. No DNA is given; TCRdb re-called the 5' RACE reads and lists each CDR3 protein once. In total, the table holds about 410,000 distinct CDR3 sequences. What was sequenced was blood T cells: a sorted CD56 or NKG2C T cell subset, CD4+ or CD8+ T cells, or bulk PBMC T cells (not recorded which). The receptors here all came from a woman in her forties or fifties in good health.

The chain joins TRBV4-1 to TRBJ2-3; TCRdb designates TRBD1, a call that cannot be tested without DNA. CDR1 MGHRA and CDR2 YSYEKL come from the germline V gene. The CDR3 length is 16 residues. The CDR3 loop reads CASSQDGGVSTDTQYF.

This chain links TRBV5-6 with TRBJ2-1; the D call of TRBD2 rests on TCRdb alone, since no DNA is present to check it. Germline assignment: CDR1 SGHDT and CDR2 YYEEEE. The CDR3 covers 17 residues. The CDR3 protein is CASTPGLAGGSYNEQFF.

The CDR3: CASSFLTTVNTEAFF. The genes are TRBV7-9 and TRBJ1-1. Germline lookup yields CDR1 SEHNR and CDR2 FQNEAQ (reference sequence). The CDR3 is 15 amino acids.

The J gene is TRBJ2-1, the V gene TRBV12-3 or TRBV12-4; TCRdb gives TRBD2 as the D gene, but with no DNA this cannot be confirmed. The CDR3 runs to 12 residues. The CDR3 sequence is CASSGTFGEQFF.

The chain recombines TRBV4-1 with TRBJ2-3. Germline V lookup: CDR1 MGHRA, CDR2 YSYEKL. The CDR3 is 14 amino acids. CDR3 residues: CASSPLPSYDTQYF.

The rearrangement joins TRBV4-1 to TRBJ2-1; TCRdb calls TRBD2, which cannot be checked without DNA. This CDR3 has 16 amino acids. The V gene's germline CDR1 is MGHRA and CDR2 YSYEKL. CDR3 protein: CASSQPAGGRGAEQFF.

The chain has TRBV9 and TRBJ2-7; the D call of TRBD2 rests on TCRdb alone, since no DNA is present to check it. The CDR3 is made up of 14 amino acids. Germline CDR1 reads SGDLS; CDR2 reads YYNGEE. This chain's CDR3 is CASSATSGRYEQYF.

The chain combines TRBV19 with TRBJ2-2. The CDR3 sequence is 13 residues long. Germline assignment: CDR1 LNHDA and CDR2 SQIVND (reference sequence). The CDR3 sequence is CASSTMTAGELFF.

The CDR3 spells CASSDGISSYEQYF. V gene TRBV4-1 combines with J gene TRBJ2-7; TCRdb designates TRBD1, a call that cannot be tested without DNA. The CDR3 loop spans 14 amino acids. From germline, CDR1 is MGHRA and CDR2 YSYEKL.

This chain connects TRBV3-1 to TRBJ2-1; TCRdb names TRBD2, which stays unverified in the absence of DNA. CDR3 length equals 15 residues. Looked up from germline, CDR1 is LGHDT and CDR2 is YNNKEL (reference sequence). The CDR3 is CASAGGRALYNEQFF.

The chain is built from TRBV5-1 and TRBJ2-7; TCRdb proposes TRBD2, but this gene call is untestable without DNA. This CDR3 contains 15 residues. Germline V gene lookup returns CDR1 SGHRS and CDR2 YFSETQ. The CDR3 loop is CASSFSAGGFYEQYF.